These 9 T cell receptor beta chains originate from one sample sequenced in a study of blood T cell repertoires in COVID-19. Sequenced by immunoSEQ multiplex PCR; TCRdb stores in-frame clones only, minus some. The top ten clones hold 0.7% of a sample with 450,000 to 500,000 clones, about nine tenths of them seen once. Sequenced: PBMCs or T cells enriched from blood (not recorded which). The receptors come from a woman aged 18-30 years who had recovered from COVID-19.

This rearrangement joins TRBV5-4 to TRBJ2-1; 9 bases map to TRBD2. Germline CDR1 reads SGHNT; CDR2 reads YYREEE (reference sequence). The CDR3 runs 14 residues. V trimming: 2 bases; J trimming: 9 bases; junction bases outside the gene matches: 6. DNA of the CDR3: TGTGCCAGCAGCTTAGTAGCGGGGGACGGTGAGCAGTTCTTC. It yields the protein CASSLVAGDGEQFF.

The CDR3 protein is CASSLAAGPNQPQHF. CDR3 nucleotides: TGCGCCAGCAGCTTGGCCGCAGGGCCCAATCAGCCCCAGCATTTT. The chain carries TRBV5-1 and TRBJ1-5, with a weak D call TRBD1 (5 bases). Germline CDR1 is SGHRS and CDR2 is YFSETQ. This CDR3 has 15 amino acids. V was trimmed by 0 bases and J by 3 bases, leaving 10 bases between them.

The V gene is TRBV2, the J gene TRBJ1-2; D may be TRBD1 (5 bases). Trimming stripped 8 bases from V and 8 bases from J, with 15 bases between. Looked up from germline, CDR1 is SNHLY and CDR2 is FYNNEI. CDR3 length: 12 residues. The chain's CDR3 is CASGWGLEGYTF. CDR3 sequence (DNA): TGTGCCAGCGGGTGGGGCCTTGAAGGCTACACCTTC.

DNA of the CDR3: TGTGCCAGCAGCTTGGGTGGACAGGTCTATGGCTACACCTTC. Amino acids: CASSLGGQVYGYTF. The chain employs TRBV5-4 and TRBJ1-2; TRBD1 matches at 7 bases. The CDR3 extends over 14 amino acids. The V and J ends lost 0 bases and 4 bases, in that order; junction bases with no gene match: 3. Looked up from germline, CDR1 is SGHNT and CDR2 is YYREEE (reference sequence).

V gene TRBV12-3 or TRBV12-4 combines with J gene TRBJ1-1; D is unclear. Trimming removed 7 bases at V and 1 base at J, with 10 bases between. The CDR3 extends over 13 amino acids. The CDR3 DNA reads TGTGCCAGCAAGCTTGAGGCGAACACTGAAGCTTTCTTT. As protein: CASKLEANTEAFF.

The V gene is TRBV24-1, the J gene TRBJ2-2; 10 bases map to TRBD1. V lost 3 bases to trimming and J lost 4 bases; unmatched junction nucleotides: 10. The CDR3 runs to 18 residues. In germline, CDR1 is KGHDR, CDR2 SFDVKD. CDR3 in amino acids: CATSDLRGQGFTTGELFF. CDR3 coding DNA: TGTGCCACCAGTGATCTAAGGGGACAGGGGTTCACCACCGGGGAGCTGTTTTTT.

The J gene is TRBJ2-7, the V gene TRBV4-1; D is uncertain. The V and J ends lost 4 bases and 0 bases respectively, with 19 bases between them. This CDR3 region has 17 residues. Germline V gene data show CDR1 as MGHRA and CDR2 as YSYEKL. The CDR3 spells CASSLKFGDLSSYEQYF. The CDR3 bases are TGCGCCAGCAGCCTAAAGTTCGGTGATTTGAGCTCCTACGAGCAGTACTTC.

This chain uses TRBV2 with TRBJ1-1, with a tentative D call TRBD1 (5 bases). The V gene lost 6 bases and the J gene lost 7 bases, with 12 bases spanning the gap. Germline CDR1 is SNHLY and CDR2 is FYNNEI. This CDR3 has 12 amino acids. For the CDR3, the DNA is TGTGCCAGCAGGACAGTGATTCTTGAAGCTTTCTTT. It specifies CASRTVILEAFF.

The chain joins TRBV11-3 to TRBJ2-1; 13 bases match TRBD2. V gave up 5 bases and J gave up 9 bases; unmatched junction bases: 7. In germline, CDR1 is SGHNT, CDR2 YENEEA. This CDR3 spans 15 amino acids. The CDR3: CASSPQLAGGGEQFF. The CDR3 coding sequence is TGTGCCAGCAGCCCTCAACTAGCGGGGGGGGGTGAGCAGTTCTTC.